Presented here are 4 T cell receptor beta chains from one specimen sequenced in a study of CD8 T cells in Susac syndrome. With random hexamers, reverse transcription was performed on about 0.5 to 1 ug of RNA. TCRdb redid the calling of the immunoSEQ multiplex PCR reads with MiXCR, one entry per CDR3 protein. The table includes 120,000 or so distinct CDR3 sequences, around 94% detected once. Sequenced: CD4+ T cells from PBMCs. These receptors all come from a human donor with multiple sclerosis.

This clonotype was detected once. J is TRBJ2-7 and V is TRBV2; D not resolved. CDR1 is SNHLY and CDR2 is FYNNEI in the germline V gene. The CDR3 spans 13 residues. The V gene lost 7 bases and the J gene lost 1 base, with 11 bases spanning the gap. Written as DNA, the CDR3 is TGTGCCAGCAATATGAAGCTATCCTACGAGCAGTACTTC. Amino acids: CASNMKLSYEQYF.

This rearrangement joins TRBV5-4 to TRBJ1-1; D gene uncertain. The CDR3 consists of 15 residues. Trimming shortened V by 0 bases and J by 0 bases, and 9 bases separated the two germline ends. Germline values: CDR1 SGHNT, CDR2 YYREEE (reference sequence). As DNA, the CDR3 is TGTGCCAGCAGCTTGGATCAGGAATTGAACACTGAAGCTTTCTTT. This sequence encodes CASSLDQELNTEAFF.

This clonotype was seen just once. The rearrangement uses TRBV29-1 and TRBJ1-3, with D perhaps TRBD1 (6 bases). Germline V CDR1 and CDR2: SQVTM, ANQGSEA. CDR3 length: 14 amino acids. The germline V and J ends were trimmed by 4 bases and 0 bases, with 10 bases remaining between them. The CDR3 sequence: CSVVGGFSGNTIYF. For the CDR3, the DNA is TGCAGCGTTGTGGGGGGCTTCTCTGGAAACACCATATATTTT.

The chain is built from TRBV3-1 and TRBJ1-1; 8 bases are shared with TRBD1. Unmatched junction bases numbered 5, after V lost 4 bases and J lost 1 base. Germline lookup yields CDR1 LGHDT and CDR2 YNNKEL (reference sequence). There are 15 residues in the CDR3. The CDR3 DNA sequence: TGTGCCAGCAGCCGGACCGGGACAGGGAACACTGAAGCTTTCTTT. Amino acid sequence: CASSRTGTGNTEAFF.